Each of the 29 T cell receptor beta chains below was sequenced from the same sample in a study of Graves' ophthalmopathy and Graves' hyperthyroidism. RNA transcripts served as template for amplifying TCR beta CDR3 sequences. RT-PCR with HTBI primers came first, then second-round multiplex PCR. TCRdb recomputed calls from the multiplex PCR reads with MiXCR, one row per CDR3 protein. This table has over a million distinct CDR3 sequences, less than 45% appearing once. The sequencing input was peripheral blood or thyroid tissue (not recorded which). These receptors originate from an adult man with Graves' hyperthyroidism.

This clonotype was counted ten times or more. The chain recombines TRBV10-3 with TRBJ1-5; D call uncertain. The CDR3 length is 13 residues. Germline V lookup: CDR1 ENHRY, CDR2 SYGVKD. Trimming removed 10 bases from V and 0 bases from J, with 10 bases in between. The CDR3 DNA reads TGTGCCAGCAACCAGGTTAGCAATCAGCCCCAGCATTTT. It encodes CASNQVSNQPQHF.

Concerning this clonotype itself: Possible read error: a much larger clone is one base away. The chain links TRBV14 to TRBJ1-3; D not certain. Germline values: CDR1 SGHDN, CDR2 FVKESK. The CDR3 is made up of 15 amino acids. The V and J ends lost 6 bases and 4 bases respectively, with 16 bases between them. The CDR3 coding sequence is TGTGCCAGCAGTCAAAGGGCTGGCGGAGGAAACACCATATATTTT. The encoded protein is CASSQRAGGGNTIYF. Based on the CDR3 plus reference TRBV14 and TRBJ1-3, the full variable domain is EAGVTQFPSHSVIEKGQTVTLRCDPISGHDNLYWYRRVMGKEIKFLLHFVKESKQDESGMPNNRFLAERTGGTYSTLKVQPAELEDSGVYFCASSQRAGGGNTIYFGEGSWLTVV.

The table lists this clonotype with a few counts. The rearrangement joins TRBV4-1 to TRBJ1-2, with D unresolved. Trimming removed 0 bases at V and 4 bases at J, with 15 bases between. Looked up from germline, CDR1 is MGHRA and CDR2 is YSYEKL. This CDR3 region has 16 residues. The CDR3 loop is CASSQDHGREVYGYTF. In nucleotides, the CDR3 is TGCGCCAGCAGCCAAGATCATGGACGGGAGGTCTATGGCTACACCTTC.

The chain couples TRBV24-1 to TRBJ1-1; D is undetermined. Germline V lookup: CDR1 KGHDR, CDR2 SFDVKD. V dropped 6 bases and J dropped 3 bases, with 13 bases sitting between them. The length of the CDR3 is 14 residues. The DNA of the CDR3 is TGTGCCACCAGTTTCCGGGAAGGCGACACTGAAGCTTTCTTT. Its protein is CATSFREGDTEAFF.

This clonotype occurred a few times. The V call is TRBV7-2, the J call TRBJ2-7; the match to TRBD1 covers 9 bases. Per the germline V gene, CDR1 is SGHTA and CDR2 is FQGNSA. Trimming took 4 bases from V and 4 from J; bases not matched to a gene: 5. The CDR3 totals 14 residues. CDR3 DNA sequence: TGTGCCAGCAGCTGGAGACAGGGGGTTTACGAGCAGTACTTC. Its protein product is CASSWRQGVYEQYF. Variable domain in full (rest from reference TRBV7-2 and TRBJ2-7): GAGVSQSPSNKVTEKGKDVELRCDPISGHTALYWYRQSLGQGLEFLIYFQGNSAPDKSGLPSDRFSAERTGGSVSTLTIQRTQQEDSAVYLCASSWRQGVYEQYFGPGTRLTVT.

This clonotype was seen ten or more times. Here the CDR3 reads CASSLVTAQETQYF. In nucleotides, the CDR3 is TGCGCCAGCAGCTTGGTTACAGCCCAGGAGACCCAGTACTTC. The rearrangement links TRBV5-1 to TRBJ2-5; D is undetermined. The germline CDR1 and CDR2 sequences are SGHRS and YFSETQ. The CDR3 runs to 14 residues. V was clipped by 0 bases and J by 5 bases, with 11 bases between them.

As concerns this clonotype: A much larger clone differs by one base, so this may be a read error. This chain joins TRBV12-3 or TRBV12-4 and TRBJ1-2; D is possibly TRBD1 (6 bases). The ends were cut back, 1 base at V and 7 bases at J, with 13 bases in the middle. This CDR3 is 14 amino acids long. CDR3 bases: TGTGCCAGCAGTTTAGACAGGGTCGCCTGTGGCTACACCTTC. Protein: CASSLDRVACGYTF.

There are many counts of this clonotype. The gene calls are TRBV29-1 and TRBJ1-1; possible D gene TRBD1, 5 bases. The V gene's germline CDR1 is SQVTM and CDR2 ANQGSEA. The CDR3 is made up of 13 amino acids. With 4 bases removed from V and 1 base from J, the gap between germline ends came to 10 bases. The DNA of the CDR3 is TGCAGCGTTGGGGGGACGGGGAACACTGAAGCTTTCTTT. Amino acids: CSVGGTGNTEAFF.

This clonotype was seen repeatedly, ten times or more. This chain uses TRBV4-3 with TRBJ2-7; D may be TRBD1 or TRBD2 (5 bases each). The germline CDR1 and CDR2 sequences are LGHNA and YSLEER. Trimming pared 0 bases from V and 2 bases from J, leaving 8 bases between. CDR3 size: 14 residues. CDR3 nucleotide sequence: TGCGCCAGCAGCCAAGATCTGGGGGCCTACGAGCAGTACTTC. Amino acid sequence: CASSQDLGAYEQYF.

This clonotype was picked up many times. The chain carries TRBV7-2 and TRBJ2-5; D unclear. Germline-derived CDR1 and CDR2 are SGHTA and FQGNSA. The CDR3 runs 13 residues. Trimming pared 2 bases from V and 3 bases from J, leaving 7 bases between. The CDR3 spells CASSLSTEETQYF. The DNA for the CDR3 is TGTGCCAGCAGCTTAAGTACAGAAGAGACCCAGTACTTC.

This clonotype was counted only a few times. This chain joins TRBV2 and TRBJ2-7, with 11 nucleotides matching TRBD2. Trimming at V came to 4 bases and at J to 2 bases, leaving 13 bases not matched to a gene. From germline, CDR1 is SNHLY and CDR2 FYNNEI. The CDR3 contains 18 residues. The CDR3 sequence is CASSARPGLAVVTYEQYF. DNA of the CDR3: TGTGCCAGCAGTGCTAGGCCGGGACTAGCGGTCGTTACCTACGAGCAGTACTTC.

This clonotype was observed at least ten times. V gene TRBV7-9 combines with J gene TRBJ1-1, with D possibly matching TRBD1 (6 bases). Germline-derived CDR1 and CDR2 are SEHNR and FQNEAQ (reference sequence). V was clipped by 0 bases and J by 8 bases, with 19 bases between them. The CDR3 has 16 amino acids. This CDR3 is CASSLALRGGLAEAFF. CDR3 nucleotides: TGTGCCAGCAGCTTAGCACTCCGAGGGGGGCTGGCGGAAGCTTTCTTT.

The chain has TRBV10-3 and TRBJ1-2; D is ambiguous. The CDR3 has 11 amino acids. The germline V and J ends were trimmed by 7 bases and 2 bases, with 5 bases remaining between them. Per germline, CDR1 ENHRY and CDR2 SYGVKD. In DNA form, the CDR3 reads TGTGCCATCATGGGGAACTATGGCTACACCTTC. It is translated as CAIMGNYGYTF.

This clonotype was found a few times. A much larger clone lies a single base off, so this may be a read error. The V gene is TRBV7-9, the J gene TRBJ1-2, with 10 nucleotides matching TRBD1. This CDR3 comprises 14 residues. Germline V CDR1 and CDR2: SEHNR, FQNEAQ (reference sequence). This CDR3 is CAGSDRGLYSGYTF. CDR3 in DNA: TGTGCCGGCAGCGACAGGGGGCTGTACAGTGGCTACACCTTC. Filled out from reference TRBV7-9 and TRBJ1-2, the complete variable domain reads DTGVSQNPRHKITKRGQNVTFRCDPISEHNRLYWYRQTLGQGPEFLTYFQNEAQLEKSRLLSDRFSAERPKGSFSTLEIQRTEQGDSAMYLCAGSDRGLYSGYTFGSGTRLTVV.

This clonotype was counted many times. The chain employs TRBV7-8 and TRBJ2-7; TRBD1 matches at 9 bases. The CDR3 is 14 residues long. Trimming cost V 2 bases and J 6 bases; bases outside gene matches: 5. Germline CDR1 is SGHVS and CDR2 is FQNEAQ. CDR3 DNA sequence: TGTGCCAGCAGCTTAACCGGACAGGGGTTCGAGCAGTACTTC. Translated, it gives CASSLTGQGFEQYF.

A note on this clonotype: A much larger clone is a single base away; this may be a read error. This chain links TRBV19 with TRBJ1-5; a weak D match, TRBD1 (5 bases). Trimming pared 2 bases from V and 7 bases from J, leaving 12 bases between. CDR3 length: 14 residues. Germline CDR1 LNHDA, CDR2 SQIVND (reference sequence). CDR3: CASSISQGVQPQHF. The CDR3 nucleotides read TGTGCCAGTAGTATAAGTCAGGGTGTACAGCCCCAGCATTTT.

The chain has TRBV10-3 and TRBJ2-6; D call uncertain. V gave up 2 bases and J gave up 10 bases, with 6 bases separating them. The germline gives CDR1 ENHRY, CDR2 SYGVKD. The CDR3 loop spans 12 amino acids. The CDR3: CAISEQANVLTF. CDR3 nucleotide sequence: TGTGCCATCAGTGAGCAGGCGAACGTCCTGACTTTC.

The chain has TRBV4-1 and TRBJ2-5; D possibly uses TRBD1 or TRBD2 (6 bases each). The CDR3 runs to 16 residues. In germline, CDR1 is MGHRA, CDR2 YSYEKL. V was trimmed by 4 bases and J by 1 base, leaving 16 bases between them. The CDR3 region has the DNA TGCGCCAGCAGCCGGGGAGACCCGGGGGCCCAAGAGACCCAGTACTTC. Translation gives CASSRGDPGAQETQYF.

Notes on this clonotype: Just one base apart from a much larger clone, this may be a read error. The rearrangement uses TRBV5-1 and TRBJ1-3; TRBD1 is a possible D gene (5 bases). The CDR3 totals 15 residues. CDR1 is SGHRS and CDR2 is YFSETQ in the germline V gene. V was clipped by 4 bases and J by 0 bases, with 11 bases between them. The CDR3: CASSGTEFSGNTIYF. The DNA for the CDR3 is TGCGCCAGCAGCGGGACCGAGTTCTCTGGAAACACCATATATTTT.

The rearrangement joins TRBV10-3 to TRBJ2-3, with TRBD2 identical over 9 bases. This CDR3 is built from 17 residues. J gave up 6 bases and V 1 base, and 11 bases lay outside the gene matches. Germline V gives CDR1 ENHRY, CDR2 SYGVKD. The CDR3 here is CAISEWGSGGPEDTQYF. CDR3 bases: TGTGCCATCAGTGAGTGGGGGAGCGGGGGGCCGGAGGATACGCAGTATTTT.

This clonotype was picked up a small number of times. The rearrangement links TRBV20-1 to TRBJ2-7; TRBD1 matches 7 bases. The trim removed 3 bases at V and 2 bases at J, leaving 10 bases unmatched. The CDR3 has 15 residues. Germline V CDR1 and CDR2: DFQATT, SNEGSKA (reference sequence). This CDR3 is CSARTTGTVPYEQYF. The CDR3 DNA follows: TGCAGTGCTAGGACGACCGGGACAGTTCCCTACGAGCAGTACTTC.

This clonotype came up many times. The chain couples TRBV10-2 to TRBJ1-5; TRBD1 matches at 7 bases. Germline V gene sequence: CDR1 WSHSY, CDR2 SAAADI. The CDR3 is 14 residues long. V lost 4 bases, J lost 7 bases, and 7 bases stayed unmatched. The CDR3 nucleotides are TGCGCCAGCAGTGGTCAGGGGGTAAGGCAGCCCCAGCATTTT. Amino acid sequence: CASSGQGVRQPQHF.

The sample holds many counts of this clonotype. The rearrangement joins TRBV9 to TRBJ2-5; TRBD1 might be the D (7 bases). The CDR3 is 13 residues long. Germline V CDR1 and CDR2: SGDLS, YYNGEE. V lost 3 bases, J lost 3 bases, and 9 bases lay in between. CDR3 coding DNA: TGTGCCAGCAGCGGCGGGACAGAAGAGACCCAGTACTTC. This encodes CASSGGTEETQYF.

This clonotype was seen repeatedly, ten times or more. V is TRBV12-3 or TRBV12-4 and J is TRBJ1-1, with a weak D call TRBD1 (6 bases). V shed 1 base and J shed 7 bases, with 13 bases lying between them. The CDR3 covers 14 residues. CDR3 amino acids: CASSLVTGKGEAFF. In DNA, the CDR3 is TGTGCCAGCAGTTTAGTTACAGGGAAAGGTGAAGCTTTCTTT.

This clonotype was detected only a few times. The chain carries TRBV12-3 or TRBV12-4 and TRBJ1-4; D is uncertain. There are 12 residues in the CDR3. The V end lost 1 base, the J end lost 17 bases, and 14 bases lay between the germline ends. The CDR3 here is CASSLEGQIQFF. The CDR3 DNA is TGTGCCAGCAGTTTAGAAGGGCAGATCCAATTTTTT.

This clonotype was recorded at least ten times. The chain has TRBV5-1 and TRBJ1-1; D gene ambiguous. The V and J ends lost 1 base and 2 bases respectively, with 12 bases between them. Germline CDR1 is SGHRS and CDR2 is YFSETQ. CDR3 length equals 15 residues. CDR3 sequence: CASSLYAGPNTEAFF. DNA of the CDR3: TGCGCCAGCAGCTTGTATGCTGGGCCCAACACTGAAGCTTTCTTT.

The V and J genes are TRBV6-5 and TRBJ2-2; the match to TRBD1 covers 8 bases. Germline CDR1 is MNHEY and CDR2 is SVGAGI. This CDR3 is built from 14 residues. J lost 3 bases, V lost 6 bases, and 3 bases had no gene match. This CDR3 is CASSWGQDTGELFF. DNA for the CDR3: TGTGCCAGCAGCTGGGGACAGGACACCGGGGAGCTGTTTTTT.

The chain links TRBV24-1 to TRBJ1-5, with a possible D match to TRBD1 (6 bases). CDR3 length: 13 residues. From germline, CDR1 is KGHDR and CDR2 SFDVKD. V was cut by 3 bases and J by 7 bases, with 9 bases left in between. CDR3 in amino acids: CATSDPRGQPQHF. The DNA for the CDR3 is TGTGCCACCAGTGATCCCAGGGGCCAGCCCCAGCATTTT.

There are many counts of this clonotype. CDR3 amino acids: CASSHAGELFF. CDR3 nucleotides: TGTGCCAGTAGTCACGCCGGGGAGCTGTTTTTT. The V and J genes are TRBV19 and TRBJ2-2; no reliable D call. V lost 5 bases, J lost 6 bases, and 4 bases lay in between. This CDR3 has 11 residues. From germline, CDR1 is LNHDA and CDR2 SQIVND (reference sequence).